The present entry profiles one T cell receptor (beta chain) with its context. Antigen specificity is unknown. The CDR3 has 15 amino acids. The V and J ends lost 1 base and 2 bases respectively, with 10 bases between them. CDR1 and CDR2 (germline): SEHNR, FQNEAQ (reference sequence). Assay: immunoSEQ multiplex PCR; the TCRdb copy retains only in-frame clones and omits some. In the table there are roughly 1,800,000 clones, roughly 95% of which are singletons. The source of the sample is a study of shared clonotypes between healthy human individuals. Findings of the study overall: Shared clonotypes: about 5% naive CD4, around 4% naive CD8, roughly 2.4% memory CD4, 0.4% to 0.45% memory CD8. Generally, estimated richness proved larger in naive subsets than it did in memory subsets.

In the naive CD8 group, cells lacked CD45RO and were positively selected for CCR7, so terminally differentiated effector memory CD45RA+ cells were left out. Caucasian adults living in Nashville, Tennessee, provided all samples. This rearrangement joins TRBV7-9 to TRBJ2-3; tentatively, D is TRBD1 (6 bases). This TCR derives from a young man in good health. Specimen: naive CD8+ T cells sorted from blood. The CDR3 DNA sequence: TGTGCCAGCAGCTTAGAACAGGGTTCCACAGATACGCAGTATTTT. Its protein product is CASSLEQGSTDTQYF.